The 9 T cell receptor beta chains reported below all come from one sample, sequenced in a study of CD8+ T cells in alopecia areata. The study sorted pooled cutaneous lymph node cells by CD4, CD8alpha, NKG2D, NKG2ACE and other markers. RNA, once extracted, was reverse transcribed into cDNA for use as the sequencing template. Measured with immunoSEQ multiplex PCR; TCRdb has only the in-frame clones, and not every one. The repertoire shows 250,000 or so clones, none seen only once; the top ten take about 1.1%. Sequenced sample: CD4+ T cells sorted from a lymph node. The receptor source for this set is a C3H/HeJ mouse with alopecia areata. Strain MHC haplotype: H2-k.

Turning to this clone: Here the gene names and germline are mouse. The CDR3 is cut off 4 residues early in the read; its end comes from the germline J gene. The gene calls are TRBV13-3 and TRBJ2-1; 8 bases are a match to TRBD2. J lost 3 bases, V lost 2 bases, and 4 bases had no gene match. This CDR3 spans 15 amino acids. Germline V lookup: CDR1 NNHDY, CDR2 SYVADS. CDR3 DNA, as far as it was read: TGTGCCAGCAGTGACTGGGGGGCCCTCTATGCT. As protein: CASSDWGALYA. The entire CDR3 reads CASSDWGALYAEQFF.

In regard to this clone: Any gene name here is a mouse gene name. The missing CDR3 end, 4 residues past where the read stops, is filled in from the germline J gene. The chain has TRBV13-3 and TRBJ2-3; D remains unclear. Per germline, CDR1 NNHDY and CDR2 SYVADS. Trimming took 2 bases from V and 2 from J, leaving 9 bases between them. The CDR3 sequence is 14 residues long. CDR3 amino acids: CASSDRLAAETLYF. Incomplete CDR3 DNA: TGTGCCAGCAGTGACAGGTTGGCTGCAGAA.

This clone was found a few times. Mouse gene names and germline throughout. CDR3 bases read: TGTGCCAGCAGCTTTGTCAAACTGGGGGGGCTGGATGCT. The encoded protein is CASSFVKLGGLDA. The whole CDR3 region reads CASSFVKLGGLDAEQFF. The V gene is TRBV3, the J gene TRBJ2-1; 11 bases align to TRBD2. Coverage ceases 4 residues before the CDR3 finishes, and the germline J gene fills in the end. V shed 3 bases, J shed 5 bases, and the junction held 9 bases outside the gene matches. The CDR3 contains 17 residues. CDR1 is SNHLY and CDR2 is FYNGKV in the germline V gene (reference sequence). The full variable domain, its missing parts supplied by reference TRBV3 and TRBJ2-1, is GPKVLQIPSHQIIDMGQMVTLNCDPVSNHLYFYWYKQILGQQMEFLVNFYNGKVMEKSKLFKDQFSVERPDGSYFTLKIQPTALEDSAVYFCASSFVKLGGLDAEQFFGPGTRLTVL.

In this sample, this clone turned up a few times. Gene names are the mouse ones. The read ends 4 residues early relative to the CDR3; the germline J gene fills the gap. At the DNA level, this CDR3 is encoded by other sequences in the same sample as well. The chain employs TRBV19 and TRBJ2-5; 9 bases are a match to TRBD2. Germline V gene sequence: CDR1 FNHDT, CDR2 SITEND (reference sequence). The CDR3 sequence is 14 residues long. The chain's CDR3 is CASSIRWGGDTQYF. Incomplete CDR3 DNA: TGTGCCAGCAGTATACGCTGGGGGGGAGAC.

In this sample, this clone turned up a few times. Gene names refer to mouse genes. CDR3 region: CASSEWGGAEQFF. The part of the CDR3 DNA that was read is TGTGCCAGCAGTGAATGGGGGGGCGCT. V is TRBV13-1 and J is TRBJ2-1, with 9 bases that match TRBD2. The observed sequence ends 4 residues before the CDR3 terminus, with the missing tail filled in from the germline J gene. The CDR3 sequence is 13 residues long. Germline CDR1 NSHNY, CDR2 SYGAGN.

There are a few counts of this clone. The genes and germline here are from mouse. The covered CDR3 bases are TGTGCCAGCAGTGTTGACAGCTCC. Its translation: CASSVDSS. The CDR3 in its entirety is CASSVDSSDYTF. V is TRBV13-3 and J is TRBJ1-2; a possible D gene is TRBD1 (5 bases). Coverage ceases 4 residues before the CDR3 finishes, and the germline J gene fills in the end. The CDR3 length is 12 residues. V was trimmed by 3 bases and J by 4 bases, leaving 7 bases between them. Germline CDR1 reads NNHDY; CDR2 reads SYVADS.

On this clone: Any gene name here is a mouse gene name. From the germline J gene comes the end of the CDR3, since the read stops 4 residues before it. The chain couples TRBV1 to TRBJ2-3; possible D gene TRBD1, 5 bases. Per the germline V gene, CDR1 is NSQYPW and CDR2 is LRSPGD (reference sequence). The CDR3 sequence is 17 residues long. Trimming left V 1 base short and J 0 bases short, with 14 bases between. Incomplete CDR3 DNA: TGCACCTGCAGTGCAGCCCAGGGAAAAGGGAGTGCAGAA. Protein: CTCSAAQGKGSAE. The whole CDR3 protein reads CTCSAAQGKGSAETLYF.

This clone has a handful of counts. Gene names and germline refer to mouse. The read terminates 4 residues before the CDR3 end, so the remaining end is supplied by the germline J gene. The rearrangement links TRBV13-1 to TRBJ2-1; tentatively, D is TRBD2 (7 bases). The CDR3 is 15 residues long. Per the germline V gene, CDR1 is NSHNY and CDR2 is SYGAGN. V shed 0 bases and J shed 3 bases, with 10 bases lying between them. The CDR3 bases that were read are TGTGCCAGCAGTGATGTTTGGGGGGCCTATGCT. It specifies CASSDVWGAYA. The whole CDR3 region reads CASSDVWGAYAEQFF.

This clone was seen a handful of times. All gene names here are mouse names. The read terminates 4 residues ahead of where the CDR3 ends, so the germline J gene completes it. Distinct nucleotide sequences in the sample also encode this CDR3. The gene calls are TRBV1 and TRBJ2-1; the match to TRBD2 covers 11 bases. The CDR3 spans 16 residues. Germline V CDR1 and CDR2: NSQYPW, LRSPGD (reference sequence). The V gene end was trimmed by 3 bases and the J gene end by 1 base; junction bases not matched to a gene: 2. The CDR3 sequence: CTCSARTGGNYAEQFF. Partial CDR3 DNA: TGCACCTGCAGTGCTCGGACTGGGGGGAACTATGCT. The full variable domain, its missing parts supplied by reference TRBV1 and TRBJ2-1, is VTLLEQNPRWRLVPRGQAVNLRCILKNSQYPWMSWYQQDLQKQLQWLFTLRSPGDKEVKSLPGADYLATRVTDTELRLQVANMSQGRTLYCTCSARTGGNYAEQFFGPGTRLTVL.